The clone carrying this T cell receptor beta chain has a handful of counts. What it recognizes is unknown. Treatment indicated: oral pan-JAK inhibitor, 5-10 mg twice daily. This record belongs to a study of CD8+ T cells in alopecia areata. Whole-study context: Tofacitinib therapy lasting 6 to 18 months was followed by 6 months off drug. Percentage of affected scalp area was the basis on which treated patients' severity was scored. Findings of the study overall: Possibly because of HLA-related factors, TCR sharing was less clear across patients than in mice. Tofacitinib produced a significant decrease in scalp clonality and in expanded CD8+ clones among the top 100.

As the sequencing template, cDNA was produced by extracting RNA and reverse transcribing it. This table comes from immunoSEQ multiplex PCR, and its TCRdb copy is limited to in-frame clones, with some not included. The sample records about 250,000 clones, 60% being singletons. Germline CDR1 and CDR2: SNHLY and FYNNEI. V was clipped by 7 bases and J by 0 bases, with 18 bases between them. The CDR3 has 16 amino acids. This specimen consisted of CD4+ T cells sorted from blood, obtained at roughly week 52, from a patient treated with tofacitinib. The rearrangement links TRBV2 to TRBJ1-1; no firm D call. This receptor was identified in a human donor with alopecia areata. The CDR3 sequence is CASIIDGSSMNTEAFF. The CDR3 nucleotides read TGTGCCAGCATAATCGACGGCTCATCGATGAACACTGAAGCTTTCTTT.